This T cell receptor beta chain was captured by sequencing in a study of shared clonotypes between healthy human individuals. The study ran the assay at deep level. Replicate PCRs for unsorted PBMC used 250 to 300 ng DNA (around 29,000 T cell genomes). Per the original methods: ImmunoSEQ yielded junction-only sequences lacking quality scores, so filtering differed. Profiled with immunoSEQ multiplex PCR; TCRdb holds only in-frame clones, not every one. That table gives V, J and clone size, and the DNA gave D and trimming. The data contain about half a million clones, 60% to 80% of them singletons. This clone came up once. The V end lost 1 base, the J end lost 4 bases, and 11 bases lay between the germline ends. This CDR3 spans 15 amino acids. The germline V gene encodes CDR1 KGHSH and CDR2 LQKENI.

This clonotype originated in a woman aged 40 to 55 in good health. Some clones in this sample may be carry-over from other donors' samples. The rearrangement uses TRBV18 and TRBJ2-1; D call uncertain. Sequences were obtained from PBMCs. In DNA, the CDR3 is TGTGCCAGCTCACCACTTGGACCACAATACAATGAGCAGTTCTTC. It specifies CASSPLGPQYNEQFF.